These T cell receptor beta chains were read from a single sample in a study of CD4 T cells in relation to SARS-CoV-2 and coronaviruses. Sequencing was performed with immunoSEQ multiplex PCR; in TCRdb, only in-frame clones are kept and a portion is missing. The sample shows about 15,000 clones, 75% to 85% of them seen only once. Their antigens are not known. Sequencing was carried out using CD4+ T cells from PBMCs, cultured in vitro. The receptors were sampled from a human donor in good health. The CDR3 runs from the conserved cysteine through the conserved F or W. D genes are given only for firm matches. Rows give clone size only sometimes, using once, few, many, or a class for an expanded clone.

v_call	j_call	d_call	cdr3_length	clone_size	cdr3_aa	cdr3_nt
TRBV7-2	TRBJ2-1	TRBD2	16	once	CASSQLGGGGAVLQFF	TGTGCCAGCAGCCAACTTGGCGGCGGGGGGGCCGTGTTGCAGTTCTTC
TRBV7-8	TRBJ2-7	TRBD1	13	.	CASSSGQRGEQYF	TGTGCCAGCAGCTCGGGACAGAGGGGCGAGCAGTACTTC
TRBV6-2/TRBV6-3	TRBJ2-7	.	17	few	CASSYPNARVGIGEQYF	TGTGCCAGCAGTTACCCGAACGCCCGGGTCGGCATCGGCGAGCAGTACTTC
TRBV13	TRBJ2-7	.	13	.	CASSPRVGREQYF	TGTGCCAGCAGCCCCCGGGTAGGGCGCGAGCAGTACTTC
TRBV9	TRBJ2-2	.	14	few	CASSVQGNTGELFF	TGTGCCAGCAGCGTACAGGGAAACACCGGGGAGCTGTTTTTT
TRBV7-2	TRBJ2-7	TRBD2	15	.	CASSLGLAGGDEQYF	TGTGCCAGCAGCTTAGGACTAGCGGGGGGCGACGAGCAGTACTTC
TRBV7-9	TRBJ2-1	.	13	.	CASSLEADNEQFF	TGTGCCAGCAGCTTGGAAGCGGACAATGAGCAGTTCTTC
TRBV19	TRBJ2-1	.	14	.	CASSRGGGLNEQFF	TGTGCCAGTAGCAGGGGCGGGGGACTTAATGAGCAGTTCTTC
TRBV5-1	TRBJ1-1	TRBD1	16	.	CASSYGIGQGNTEAFF	TGCGCCAGCAGCTACGGTATCGGACAGGGGAACACTGAAGCTTTCTTT
TRBV2	TRBJ1-5	.	15	.	CASSFPQDSNQPQHF	TGTGCCAGCAGTTTCCCCCAGGATAGCAATCAGCCCCAGCATTTT
TRBV5-1	TRBJ1-1	.	14	.	CASSLEGQRTEAFF	TGCGCCAGCAGCTTGGAGGGGCAGCGGACTGAAGCTTTCTTT
TRBV19	TRBJ1-5	.	14	.	CASSIPRVNQPQHF	TGTGCCAGTAGTATCCCCAGGGTTAATCAGCCCCAGCATTTT
TRBV30	TRBJ2-7	.	12	.	CAWSGSDYEQYF	TGTGCCTGGAGTGGGTCCGATTACGAGCAGTACTTC
TRBV5-1	TRBJ2-1	TRBD2	17	.	CASSSSTSGVIYNEQFF	TGCGCCAGCAGCTCCTCCACTAGCGGGGTAATATACAATGAGCAGTTCTTC
TRBV6-1	TRBJ2-3	.	16	.	CASSEFSRSWVDTQYF	TGTGCCAGCAGTGAATTCTCTCGATCTTGGGTCGATACGCAGTATTTT
TRBV29-1	TRBJ2-5	TRBD1	12	.	CSTGQTQETQYF	TGCAGCACGGGACAGACCCAAGAGACCCAGTACTTC
TRBV3-1/TRBV3-2	TRBJ2-1	TRBD2	16	once	CASSRFGLEIYNEQFF	TGTGCCAGCAGCCGCTTCGGACTAGAGATTTACAATGAGCAGTTCTTC
TRBV10-3	TRBJ2-7	.	14	.	CAISVLDTPYEQYF	TGTGCCATCAGTGTCCTGGACACCCCCTACGAGCAGTACTTC
TRBV14	TRBJ2-2	.	16	.	CASSQVAGLNTGELFF	TGTGCCAGCAGCCAAGTTGCGGGGCTGAACACCGGGGAGCTGTTTTTT
TRBV7-9	TRBJ2-7	.	15	.	CASRVRDTNPYEQYF	TGTGCCAGCAGGGTCCGGGACACCAATCCCTACGAGCAGTACTTC
TRBV29-1	TRBJ2-1	.	12	few	CSVEGGVNEQFF	TGCAGCGTTGAAGGCGGGGTCAATGAGCAGTTCTTC
TRBV6-6	TRBJ2-3	TRBD2	14	once	CASSLAGTEDTQYF	TGTGCCAGCAGCCTAGCGGGGACGGAAGATACGCAGTATTTT
TRBV7-2	TRBJ2-5	TRBD1	15	.	CASSLGQGEIETQYF	TGTGCCAGCAGCTTAGGACAGGGGGAGATTGAGACCCAGTACTTC
TRBV5-5	TRBJ2-7	.	14	.	CASSPGSVGGEQYF	TGTGCCAGCAGCCCTGGGTCGGTGGGAGGCGAGCAGTACTTC
TRBV19	TRBJ1-5	.	15	.	CASSGGRGGYQPQHF	TGTGCCAGTAGTGGGGGCAGGGGAGGATATCAGCCCCAGCATTTT
TRBV18	TRBJ1-1	.	14	.	CASSLTQSRPEAFF	TGTGCCAGCTCACTGACCCAAAGTAGACCTGAAGCTTTCTTT
TRBV18	TRBJ1-3	.	15	few	CASSPPVGSGNTIYF	TGTGCCAGCTCACCACCGGTCGGGTCTGGAAACACCATATATTTT
TRBV5-1	TRBJ2-3	TRBD1	16	.	CASSLSGGGSTDTQYF	TGCGCCAGCAGCTTATCAGGGGGCGGATCCACAGATACGCAGTATTTT
TRBV5-1	TRBJ2-5	.	11	.	CASSLQETQYF	TGCGCCAGCAGCTTGCAAGAGACCCAGTACTTC
TRBV7-2	TRBJ2-2	TRBD1	16	once	CASSPRQGLNTGELFF	TGTGCCAGCAGCCCGCGACAGGGGCTGAACACCGGGGAGCTGTTTTTT
TRBV9	TRBJ1-1	.	13	.	CASSVGHWTEAFF	TGTGCCAGCAGCGTGGGTCATTGGACTGAAGCTTTCTTT
TRBV5-1	TRBJ2-7	.	14	.	CASRRTPAVLEQYF	TGCGCCAGCAGACGGACACCAGCGGTTTTAGAGCAGTACTTC
TRBV18	TRBJ2-7	TRBD2	18	.	CASSPSEASGSPLYEQYF	TGTGCCAGCTCACCGAGCGAAGCTAGCGGGAGCCCTCTCTACGAGCAGTACTTC
TRBV5-8	TRBJ2-5	TRBD1	16	.	CASSHGGQGGQETQYF	TGTGCCAGCAGCCACGGGGGACAGGGGGGACAAGAGACCCAGTACTTC
TRBV6-5	TRBJ2-7	TRBD1	16	.	CASSYAQGALLGEQYF	TGTGCCAGCAGTTACGCACAGGGGGCGCTTCTAGGCGAGCAGTACTTC
TRBV20-1	TRBJ2-1	TRBD2	14	.	CSASSERGYNEQFF	TGCAGTGCTAGTTCTGAGCGGGGGTACAATGAGCAGTTCTTC
TRBV18	TRBJ1-4	.	16	.	CASSPLEGATNEKLFF	TGTGCCAGCTCACCACTTGAGGGGGCAACTAATGAAAAACTGTTTTTT
TRBV29-1	TRBJ1-1	TRBD1	13	once	CSVEADRVAEAFF	TGCAGCGTTGAAGCCGACAGGGTTGCTGAAGCTTTCTTT
TRBV7-3	TRBJ2-1	TRBD2	17	.	CASSLGALAGESYEQFF	TGTGCCAGCAGCTTAGGGGCCCTAGCGGGAGAATCGTATGAGCAGTTCTTC
TRBV11-2	TRBJ1-1	TRBD1	14	.	CASSFGTGGTEAFF	TGTGCCAGCAGCTTCGGGACAGGGGGCACTGAAGCTTTCTTT
TRBV20-1	TRBJ2-1	TRBD2	19	.	CSASTRIGTSGNRGDEQFF	TGCAGTGCTAGTACCCGCATCGGGACTAGCGGAAACCGCGGGGATGAGCAGTTCTTC
TRBV7-9	TRBJ2-5	TRBD1	17	.	CASSLAIGTGPQETQYF	TGTGCCAGCAGCTTAGCCATCGGGACAGGGCCGCAAGAGACCCAGTACTTC
TRBV10-3	TRBJ1-5	TRBD1	15	.	CAISGGDRAAQPQHF	TGTGCCATCAGTGGTGGGGACAGGGCGGCCCAGCCCCAGCATTTT
TRBV18	TRBJ2-6	.	16	.	CASSPGRSSGANVLTF	TGTGCCAGCTCACCGGGGCGGAGCTCTGGGGCCAACGTCCTGACTTTC
TRBV11-3	TRBJ2-7	.	14	.	CASSLDRSSYEQYF	TGTGCCAGCAGCTTAGACAGGAGCTCCTACGAGCAGTACTTC
TRBV4-3	TRBJ1-6	TRBD1	14	.	CASSPDRGRSPLHF	TGCGCCAGCAGCCCGGACAGGGGGCGTTCACCCCTCCACTTT